This TCR beta chain is from a study of cytotoxic CD8 clonotypes in ibrutinib-treated CLL. Turning to the study itself: Response samples followed a median approximately 13 months of treatment, range 6 to 36. There were, on average, 255,043 productive templates and tens of thousands of productive rearrangements per sample. Findings and caveats of the study: Public clonotypes (which were uncommon) either contracted or remained stable on treatment. Increased clonality at ibrutinib response gave way to a return toward baseline at progression.

Profiled with immunoSEQ multiplex PCR; TCRdb holds only in-frame clones, not every one. The data show 120,000 to 150,000 clones, around 90% seen once. A word on this clone: Antigen: not known. Other DNA sequences from this sample encode an identical CDR3 as well.

This CDR3 comprises 13 residues. V was pared by 3 bases and J by 4 bases, with 9 bases between. The germline gives CDR1 KGHSH, CDR2 LQKENI. The source material was PBMCs, sampled after 12 months of ibrutinib treatment. V gene TRBV18 combines with J gene TRBJ1-1, with D unclear. The TCR comes from a human donor with chronic lymphocytic leukemia. The CDR3 region has the DNA TGTGCCAGCTCACCCCCTGTGGTCACTGAAGCTTTCTTT. This encodes CASSPPVVTEAFF.